These T cell receptor beta chains were read from a single sample in a study of cytomegalovirus exposure and HLA in healthy donors. TCRdb's table, derived via immunoSEQ multiplex PCR, lists solely in-frame clones and lacks some. The sample holds about 160,000 clones; about three quarters are singletons and the top ten take 0.85% to 1%. The source material was PBMCs. The receptors were gathered from a woman between 50 and 59 years old in good health and CMV-seropositive. The CDR3 runs from the conserved cysteine through the conserved F or W. The D gene is left open where the match is weak. The size of a clone is reported for some rows only, either as once, few or many, or as a class for expanded clones.

d_call clone_size cdr3_length j_call v_call cdr3_nt cdr3_aa
NA NA 13 TRBJ2-1 TRBV30 TGTGCCTGGAGTGTGGGGCTTAACAATGAGCAGTTCTTC CAWSVGLNNEQFF
TRBD1 few 18 TRBJ2-6 TRBV5-4 TGTGCCAGCAGCACCCCCGGGACAGGGGGCTCTGGGGCCAACGTCCTGACTTTC CASSTPGTGGSGANVLTF
TRBD1 NA 14 TRBJ1-2 TRBV25-1 TGTGCCAGCACCCCGACAGGGGGCTTCTATGGCTACACCTTC CASTPTGGFYGYTF
TRBD1 few 14 TRBJ1-5 TRBV6-5 TGTGCCAGCAGCCCGGACAGGGCAATCAGCCCCCAGCATTTT CASSPDRAISPQHF
TRBD2 NA 15 TRBJ2-1 TRBV9 TGTGCCAGCAGCGTAGGACTAGCGGACCACAATGAGCAGTTCTTC CASSVGLADHNEQFF
TRBD2 NA 17 TRBJ2-5 TRBV10-1 TGCGCCAGCAGTGAGGGACTAGCGCCCGGAGGTCGAGAGACCCAGTACTTC CASSEGLAPGGRETQYF
NA few 15 TRBJ2-1 TRBV4-1 TGCGCCAGCAGCCAAGGTAGTAGACAATACAATGAGCAGTTCTTC CASSQGSRQYNEQFF
TRBD2 NA 15 TRBJ2-5 TRBV2 TGTGCCAGCAGGGGACTAGCGGGCCTCCAAGAGACCCAGTACTTC CASRGLAGLQETQYF
TRBD1 NA 16 TRBJ2-7 TRBV10-1 TGCGCCAGCAGTGAGTCCGCCGGGACAGAGTCCTACGAGCAGTACTTC CASSESAGTESYEQYF
TRBD1 NA 16 TRBJ2-7 TRBV6-6 TGTGCCAGCAGTCAGGACAGGGGCGGATGGCCCTACGAGCAGTACTTC CASSQDRGGWPYEQYF
NA NA 13 TRBJ1-5 TRBV19 TGTGCCACTAAAGACAGAGCTAATCAGCCCCAGCATTTT CATKDRANQPQHF
TRBD1 NA 15 TRBJ2-1 TRBV7-2 TGTGCCAGCAGCTCCCACAGGGGATTCTACAATGAGCAGTTCTTC CASSSHRGFYNEQFF
TRBD2 NA 15 TRBJ2-1 TRBV7-2 TGTGCCAGCAGCGCCGGGACTAGCGGGAGTAATGAGCAGTTCTTC CASSAGTSGSNEQFF
TRBD1 few 15 TRBJ2-3 TRBV7-9 TGTGCCAGCAGCTTAAGACAGGGGATTTCGGATACGCAGTATTTT CASSLRQGISDTQYF
NA NA 15 TRBJ1-4 TRBV6-1 TGTGCCAGCAGCCGTACGGGAAATCGAAATGAAAAACTGTTTTTT CASSRTGNRNEKLFF
NA NA 13 TRBJ1-5 TRBV30 TGTGCCTGGAGTGTACGGGGCAATCAGCCCCAGCATTTT CAWSVRGNQPQHF
NA NA 14 TRBJ2-3 TRBV10-1 TGCGCCAGCAGTGAAGGACTATCCACAGATACGCAGTATTTT CASSEGLSTDTQYF